The 12 T cell receptor beta chains below all came from one sample that was sequenced in a study of tumor and adjacent non-tumor tissue in lung cancer. Three rounds of nested PCR, following a modified ARM-PCR protocol, produced the TCRbeta library. MiXCR, applied by TCRdb to the multiplex PCR reads, yields one record per CDR3 protein. This sample has about 110,000 distinct CDR3 sequences, with roughly 80% found just once. The template was RNA from unsorted bulk tissue. What was sequenced was lung tumor tissue. These receptor sequences come from a woman aged 60-70 years with non-small cell lung cancer.

Comments on this clonotype: Mismatch with germline at one junction end may stem from a read error. This rearrangement joins TRBV10-3 to TRBJ1-2; D call uncertain. The CDR3 is 14 residues long. The germline CDR1 and CDR2 sequences are ENHRY and SYGVKD. The DNA of the CDR3 is TGTGCCATCAGAATAAGCTCCGGCGGCTATGGCTACACGTTC. Translated: CAIRISSGGYGYTF.

A word on this clonotype: The CDR3 end shows no conserved phenylalanine or tryptophan, and so a read error is likely. This chain connects TRBV5-1 to TRBJ1-2; D uncertain. The CDR3 consists of 15 residues. V was trimmed by 4 bases and J by 0 bases, leaving 13 bases between them. In germline, CDR1 is SGHRS, CDR2 YFSETQ. The DNA of the CDR3 is TGCGCCAGCAGCCCCATCGCGGGGACTAACTATGGCTACACCCTC. Residues: CASSPIAGTNYGYTL.

The chain employs TRBV28 and TRBJ1-4; 7 positions match TRBD1. CDR3 length equals 15 residues. The ends lost 6 bases at V and 5 bases at J; junction bases unmatched: 9. Germline lookup yields CDR1 MDHEN and CDR2 SYDVKM. The DNA of the CDR3 is TGTGCCAGCAGCCAGGCGAGGGGGCAAAATGAAAAACTGTTTTTT. It is translated as CASSQARGQNEKLFF.

A word on this clonotype: The CDR3 end shows no conserved phenylalanine or tryptophan, and so a read error is likely. The chain links TRBV6-6 to TRBJ1-1; weak D call: TRBD1 (5 bases). CDR3 size: 16 residues. Per the germline V gene, CDR1 is MNHNY and CDR2 is SVGAGI (reference sequence). Trimming stripped 5 bases from V and 1 base from J, with 17 bases between. CDR3 in amino acids: CASSLGTGPTNTEAFS. The DNA for the CDR3 is TGTGCCAGCAGTCTCGGTACAGGACCGACGAACACTGAAGCTTTCTCT.

To note about this clonotype: A single base separates this from a much larger clone, so it may be a read error. The chain is built from TRBV20-1 and TRBJ2-3; 8 bases line up with TRBD2. The CDR3 has 15 residues. Looked up from germline, CDR1 is DFQATT and CDR2 is SNEGSKA (reference sequence). V trimming: 3 bases; J trimming: 4 bases; junction bases outside the gene matches: 9. The chain's CDR3 is CSARKISGIADTQYF. The CDR3 region has the DNA TGCAGTGCTAGGAAGATTAGCGGGATCGCAGATACGCAGTATTTT.

On this clonotype itself: One junction end disagrees with the germline gene, perhaps due to a read error. The genes are TRBV10-1 and TRBJ2-7; D not certain. The CDR3 is made up of 13 amino acids. CDR1 is WNHNN, CDR2 SYGVQD, per germline (reference sequence). CDR3 in DNA: TGCGCCAGCAGTCAGCAGAGACGATGTGAGCAGTACTTT. Its protein is CASSQQRRCEQYF.

On this clonotype itself: The conserved final phenylalanine or tryptophan is absent from the CDR3, which likely points to a read error. The rearrangement links TRBV20-1 to TRBJ2-1, with D possibly called TRBD1 or TRBD2 (5 bases each). The V gene's germline CDR1 is DFQATT and CDR2 SNEGSKA (reference sequence). With 8 bases removed from V and 7 bases from J, the gap between germline ends came to 15 bases. The CDR3 extends over 12 amino acids. The CDR3 nucleotides are TGCAGTACTCCTCTATGGGGGAATGAGCAGTTCTCC. Protein: CSTPLWGNEQFS.

Points on this clonotype: Germline is not matched at one junction end, which may reflect a read error. The chain carries TRBV20-1 and TRBJ2-2; D is uncertain. The CDR3 consists of 13 residues. Per germline, CDR1 DFQATT and CDR2 SNEGSKA (reference sequence). CDR3 sequence: CSAREMKTGELFF. The CDR3 DNA reads TGCAGTGCTAGAGAGATGAAAACCGGAGAGCTGTTTTTT.

In regard to this clonotype: The junction shows a germline mismatch at one end, possibly a read error. The chain uses TRBV12-3 or TRBV12-4 and TRBJ1-2; no definite D call. The CDR3 loop spans 16 amino acids. Written as DNA, the CDR3 is TGTGCCAGCTGTTTAGAAGGGCTGGGCCCCAAAGAAGGCTACACCTTC. Its protein is CASCLEGLGPKEGYTF.

This clonotype was picked up one time. As the CDR3 is not closed by the conserved phenylalanine or tryptophan, this likely results from a read error. The rearrangement links TRBV11-2 to TRBJ2-7; 7 bases line up with TRBD1. J lost 9 bases, V lost 2 bases, and 10 bases had no gene match. The V gene's germline CDR1 is SGHAT and CDR2 FQNNGV. The CDR3 spans 14 residues. The CDR3 is CASSLPRQGSLQYS. The CDR3 coding sequence is TGTGCCAGCAGCTTACCTCGACAGGGAAGTTTGCAGTACTCC.

Of note for this clonotype: The final CDR3 position lacks the conserved phenylalanine or tryptophan, pointing to a likely read error. The rearrangement links TRBV11-3 to TRBJ2-1; TRBD2 agrees at 12 bases. The CDR3 extends over 17 amino acids. Germline lookup yields CDR1 SGHNT and CDR2 YENEEA. CDR3 DNA: TGTGCGATCAGCTTAGAGTTGACTAGCGGGAGCCACAATGTGCAGTTCTTG. This sequence encodes CAISLELTSGSHNVQFL.

This clonotype was observed a handful of times. A clone one base away is much larger, so this may be a read error. This rearrangement joins TRBV20-1 to TRBJ2-1; 8 bases agree with TRBD2. The V and J ends lost 5 bases and 9 bases, in that order; junction bases with no gene match: 6. This CDR3 has 12 residues. Germline CDR1 is DFQATT and CDR2 is SNEGSKA (reference sequence). The CDR3 is CSAVAGLSEQFF. The CDR3 DNA reads as TGCAGTGCTGTAGCGGGACTATCTGAGCAGTTCTTC.